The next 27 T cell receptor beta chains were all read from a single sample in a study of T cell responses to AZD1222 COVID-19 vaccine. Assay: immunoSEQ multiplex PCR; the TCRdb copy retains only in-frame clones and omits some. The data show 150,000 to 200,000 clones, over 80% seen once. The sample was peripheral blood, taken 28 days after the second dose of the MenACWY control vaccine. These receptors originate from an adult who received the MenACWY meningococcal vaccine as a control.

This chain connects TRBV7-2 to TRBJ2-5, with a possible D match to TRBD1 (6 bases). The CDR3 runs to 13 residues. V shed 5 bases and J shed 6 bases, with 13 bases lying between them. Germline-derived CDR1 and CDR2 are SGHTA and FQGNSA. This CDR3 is CASSPRTGQTQYF. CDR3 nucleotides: TGTGCCAGCAGCCCCCGAACAGGGCAGACCCAGTACTTC.

In DNA, the CDR3 is TGCGCCAGCAGCTTGGCACAGTACTACGAGCAGTACTTC. This codes for CASSLAQYYEQYF. The chain employs TRBV5-1 and TRBJ2-7, with D unresolved. CDR1 SGHRS and CDR2 YFSETQ come from the germline V gene. The CDR3 runs 13 residues. V was clipped by 0 bases and J by 3 bases, with 7 bases between them.

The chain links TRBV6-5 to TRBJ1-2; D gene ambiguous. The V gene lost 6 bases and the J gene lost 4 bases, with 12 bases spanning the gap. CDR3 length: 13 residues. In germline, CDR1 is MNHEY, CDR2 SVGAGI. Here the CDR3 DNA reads TGTGCCAGCAGCGAGGGCACAGCCTATGGCTACACCTTC. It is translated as CASSEGTAYGYTF.

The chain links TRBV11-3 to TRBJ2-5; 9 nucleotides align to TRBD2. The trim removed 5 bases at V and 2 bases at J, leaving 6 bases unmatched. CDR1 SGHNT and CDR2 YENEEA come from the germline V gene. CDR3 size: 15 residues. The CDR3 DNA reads TGTGCCAGCAGCCAGAATAGCGGGGGACAAGAGACCCAGTACTTC. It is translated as CASSQNSGGQETQYF.

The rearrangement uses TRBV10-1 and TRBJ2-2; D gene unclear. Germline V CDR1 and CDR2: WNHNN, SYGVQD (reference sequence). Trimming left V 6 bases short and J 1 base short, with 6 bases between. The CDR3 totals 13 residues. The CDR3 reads CASRAENTGELFF. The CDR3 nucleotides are TGCGCCAGCAGGGCAGAGAACACCGGGGAGCTGTTTTTT.

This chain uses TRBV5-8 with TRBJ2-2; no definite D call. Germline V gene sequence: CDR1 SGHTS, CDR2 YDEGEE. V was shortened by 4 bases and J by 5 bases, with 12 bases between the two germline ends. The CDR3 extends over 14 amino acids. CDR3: CASSLTQWTGELFF. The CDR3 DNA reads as TGTGCCAGCAGCCTAACACAGTGGACCGGGGAGCTGTTTTTT.

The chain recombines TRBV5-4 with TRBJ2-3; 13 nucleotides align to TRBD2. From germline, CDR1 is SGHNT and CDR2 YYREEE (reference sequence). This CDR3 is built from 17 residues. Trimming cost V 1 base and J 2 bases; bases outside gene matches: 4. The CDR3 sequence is CASSLRLAGGLTDTQYF. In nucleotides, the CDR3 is TGTGCCAGCAGCTTGAGACTAGCGGGGGGACTCACAGATACGCAGTATTTT.

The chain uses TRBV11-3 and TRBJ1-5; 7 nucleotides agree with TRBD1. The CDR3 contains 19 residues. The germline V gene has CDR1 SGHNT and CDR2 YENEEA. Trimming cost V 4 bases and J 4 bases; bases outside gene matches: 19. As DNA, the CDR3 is TGTGCCAGCAGCTCCCATTTGATAGAGGGGGCCTCAAGGAATCAGCCCCAGCATTTT. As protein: CASSSHLIEGASRNQPQHF.

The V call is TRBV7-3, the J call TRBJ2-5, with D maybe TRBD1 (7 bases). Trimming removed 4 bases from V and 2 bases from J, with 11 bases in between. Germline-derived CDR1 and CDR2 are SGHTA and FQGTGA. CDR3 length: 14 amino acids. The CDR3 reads CASSYQGGQETQYF. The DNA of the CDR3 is TGTGCCAGCAGCTACCAGGGGGGTCAAGAGACCCAGTACTTC.

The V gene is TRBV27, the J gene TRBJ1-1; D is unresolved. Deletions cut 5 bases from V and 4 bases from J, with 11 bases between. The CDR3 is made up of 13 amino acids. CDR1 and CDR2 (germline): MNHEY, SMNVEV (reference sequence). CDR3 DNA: TGTGCCAGCAGTCACCACGGTGTCACTGAAGCTTTCTTT. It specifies CASSHHGVTEAFF.

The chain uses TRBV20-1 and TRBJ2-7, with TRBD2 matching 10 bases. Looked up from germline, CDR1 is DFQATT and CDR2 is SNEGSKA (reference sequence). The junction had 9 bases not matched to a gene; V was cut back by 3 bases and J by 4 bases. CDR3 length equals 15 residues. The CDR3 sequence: CSASDTSGMGYEQYF. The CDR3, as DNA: TGCAGTGCTAGTGATACTAGCGGGATGGGATACGAGCAGTACTTC.

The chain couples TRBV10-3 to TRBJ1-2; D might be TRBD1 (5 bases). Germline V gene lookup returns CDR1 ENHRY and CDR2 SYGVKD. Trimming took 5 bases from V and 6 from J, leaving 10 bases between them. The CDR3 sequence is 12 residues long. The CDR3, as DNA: TGTGCCATCAGTCCCCAGGGAAATGGCTACACCTTC. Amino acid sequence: CAISPQGNGYTF.

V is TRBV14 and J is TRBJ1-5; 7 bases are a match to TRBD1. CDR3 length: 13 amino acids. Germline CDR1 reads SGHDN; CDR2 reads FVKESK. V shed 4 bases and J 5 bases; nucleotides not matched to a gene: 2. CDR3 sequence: CASSRTGDQPQHF. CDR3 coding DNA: TGTGCCAGCAGCCGAACAGGGGATCAGCCCCAGCATTTT.

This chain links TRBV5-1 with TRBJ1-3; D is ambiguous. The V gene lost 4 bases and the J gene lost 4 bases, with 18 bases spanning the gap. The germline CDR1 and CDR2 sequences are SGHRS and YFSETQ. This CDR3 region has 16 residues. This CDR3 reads CASSTYSGMAGNTIYF. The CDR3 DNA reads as TGCGCCAGCAGCACTTACAGTGGAATGGCGGGAAACACCATATATTTT.

In DNA, the CDR3 is TGTGCCAGCAGCCCCCTGGGCGGGCCCAATGAGCAGTTCTTC. Protein sequence: CASSPLGGPNEQFF. V gene TRBV13 combines with J gene TRBJ2-1; a weak D match, TRBD2 (5 bases). CDR1 is PRHDT and CDR2 is FYEKMQ in the germline V gene (reference sequence). V shed 5 bases and J shed 6 bases, with 14 bases lying between them. This CDR3 comprises 14 residues. The full variable domain, its missing parts supplied by reference TRBV13 and TRBJ2-1, is AAGVIQSPRHLIKEKRETATLKCYPIPRHDTVYWYQQGPGQDPQFLISFYEKMQSDKGSIPDRFSAQQFSDYHSELNMSSLELGDSALYFCASSPLGGPNEQFFGPGTRLTVL.

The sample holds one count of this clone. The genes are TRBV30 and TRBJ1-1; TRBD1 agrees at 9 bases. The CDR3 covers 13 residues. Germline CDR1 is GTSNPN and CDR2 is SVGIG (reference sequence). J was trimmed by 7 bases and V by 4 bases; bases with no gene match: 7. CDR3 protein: CAWTGGQGLEAFF. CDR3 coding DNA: TGTGCCTGGACTGGTGGACAGGGGCTTGAAGCTTTCTTT.

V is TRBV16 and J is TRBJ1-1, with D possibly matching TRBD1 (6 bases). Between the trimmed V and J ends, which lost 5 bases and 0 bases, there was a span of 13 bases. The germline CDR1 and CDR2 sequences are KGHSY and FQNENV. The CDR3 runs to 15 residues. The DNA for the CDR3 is TGTGCCAGCAGCAGATTGGACAGCATGAACACTGAAGCTTTCTTT. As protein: CASSRLDSMNTEAFF. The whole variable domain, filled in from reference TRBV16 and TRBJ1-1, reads GEEVAQTPKHLVRGEGQKAKLYCAPIKGHSYVFWYQQVLKNEFKFLISFQNENVFDETGMPKERFSAKCLPNSPCSLEIQATKLEDSAVYFCASSRLDSMNTEAFFGQGTRLTVV.

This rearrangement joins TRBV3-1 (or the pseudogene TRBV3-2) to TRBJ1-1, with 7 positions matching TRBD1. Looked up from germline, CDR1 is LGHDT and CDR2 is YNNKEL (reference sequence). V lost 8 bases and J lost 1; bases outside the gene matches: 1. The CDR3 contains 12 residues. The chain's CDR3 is CASGQENTEAFF. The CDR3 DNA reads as TGTGCCAGCGGACAGGAGAACACTGAAGCTTTCTTT.

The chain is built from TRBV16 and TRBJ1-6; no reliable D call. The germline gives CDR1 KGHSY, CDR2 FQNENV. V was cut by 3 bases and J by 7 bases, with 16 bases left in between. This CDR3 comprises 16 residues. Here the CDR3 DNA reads TGTGCCAGCAGCCACTTTCTCGGGTCCGGGAATTCACCCCTCCACTTT. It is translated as CASSHFLGSGNSPLHF.

The CDR3 nucleotides read TGTGCAAGTCGCCCTAACGGACAGGGGGTTCACTACGAGCAGTACTTC. It is translated as CASRPNGQGVHYEQYF. This rearrangement joins TRBV12-2 to TRBJ2-7; TRBD1, the table's D call, was not compared with the DNA. TRBV12-2 is designated a pseudogene. The CDR3 runs to 16 residues.

The CDR3 region has the DNA TGTGCCTGGAGTGCCGACAGGGGAAACGGCTACACCTTC. This translates into CAWSADRGNGYTF. The chain has TRBV30 and TRBJ1-2; the match to TRBD1 covers 8 bases. J gave up 8 bases and V 1 base, and 6 bases lay outside the gene matches. The CDR3 runs 13 residues. CDR1 and CDR2 from the germline V gene are GTSNPN and SVGIG (reference sequence).

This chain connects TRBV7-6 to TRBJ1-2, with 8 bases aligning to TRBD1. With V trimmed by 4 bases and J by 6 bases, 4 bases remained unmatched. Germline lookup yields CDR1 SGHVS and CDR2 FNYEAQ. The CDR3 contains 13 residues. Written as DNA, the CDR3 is TGTGCCAGCAGCTCGAAGACAGGGGATGGCTACACCTTC. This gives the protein CASSSKTGDGYTF. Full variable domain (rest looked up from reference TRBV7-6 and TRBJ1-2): GAGVSQSPRYKVTKRGQDVALRCDPISGHVSLYWYRQALGQGPEFLTYFNYEAQQDKSGLPNDRFSAERPEGSISTLTIQRTEQRDSAMYRCASSSKTGDGYTFGSGTRLTVV.

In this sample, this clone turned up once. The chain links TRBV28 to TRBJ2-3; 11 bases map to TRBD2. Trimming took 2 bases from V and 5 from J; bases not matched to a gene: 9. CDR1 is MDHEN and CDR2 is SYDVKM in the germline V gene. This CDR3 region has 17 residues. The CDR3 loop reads CASSLGQLAGVVDTQYF. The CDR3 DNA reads TGTGCCAGCAGTTTAGGTCAACTAGCGGGAGTTGTAGATACGCAGTATTTT. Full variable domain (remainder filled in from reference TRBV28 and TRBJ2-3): DVKVTQSSRYLVKRTGEKVFLECVQDMDHENMFWYRQDPGLGLRLIYFSYDVKMKEKGDIPEGYSVSREKKERFSLILESASTNQTSMYLCASSLGQLAGVVDTQYFGPGTRLTVL.

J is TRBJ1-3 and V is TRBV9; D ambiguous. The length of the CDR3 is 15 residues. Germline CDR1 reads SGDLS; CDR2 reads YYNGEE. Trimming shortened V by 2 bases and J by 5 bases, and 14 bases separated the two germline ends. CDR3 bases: TGTGCCAGCAGCGTCTACGCGATCGCGAGAAACACCATATATTTT. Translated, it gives CASSVYAIARNTIYF.

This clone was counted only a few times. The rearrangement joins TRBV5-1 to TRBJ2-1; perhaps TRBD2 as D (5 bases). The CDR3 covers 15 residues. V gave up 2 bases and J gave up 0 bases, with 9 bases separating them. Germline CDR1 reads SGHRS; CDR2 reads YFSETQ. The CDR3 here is CASSLTGSSYNEQFF. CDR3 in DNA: TGCGCCAGCAGCTTAACGGGAAGCTCCTACAATGAGCAGTTCTTC.

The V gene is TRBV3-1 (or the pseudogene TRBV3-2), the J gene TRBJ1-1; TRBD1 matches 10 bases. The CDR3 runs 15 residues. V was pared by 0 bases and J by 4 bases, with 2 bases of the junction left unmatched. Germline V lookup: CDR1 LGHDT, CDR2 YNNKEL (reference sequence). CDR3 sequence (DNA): TGTGCCAGCAGCCAAGATCGGACAGGGGGCACTGAAGCTTTCTTT. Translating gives CASSQDRTGGTEAFF.

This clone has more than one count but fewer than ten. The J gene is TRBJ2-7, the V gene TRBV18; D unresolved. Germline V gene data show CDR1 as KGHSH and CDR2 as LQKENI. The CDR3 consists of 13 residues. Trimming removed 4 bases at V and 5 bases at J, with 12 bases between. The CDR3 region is CASSLSAADEQYF. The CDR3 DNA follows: TGTGCCAGCTCACTTTCCGCGGCCGACGAGCAGTACTTC.